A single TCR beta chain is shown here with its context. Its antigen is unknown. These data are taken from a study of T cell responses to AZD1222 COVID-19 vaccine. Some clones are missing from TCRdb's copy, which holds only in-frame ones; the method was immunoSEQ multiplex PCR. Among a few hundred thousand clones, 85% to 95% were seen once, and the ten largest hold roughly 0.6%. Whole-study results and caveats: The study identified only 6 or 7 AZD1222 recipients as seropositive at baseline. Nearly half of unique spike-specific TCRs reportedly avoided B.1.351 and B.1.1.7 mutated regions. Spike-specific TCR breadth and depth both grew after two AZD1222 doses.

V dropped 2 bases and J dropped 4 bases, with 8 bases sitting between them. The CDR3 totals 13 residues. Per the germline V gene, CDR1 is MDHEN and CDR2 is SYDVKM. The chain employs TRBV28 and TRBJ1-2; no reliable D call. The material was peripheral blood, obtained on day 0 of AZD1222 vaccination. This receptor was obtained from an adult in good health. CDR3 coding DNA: TGTGCCAGCAGTTTAGGGAATGGCTATGGCTACACCTTC. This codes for CASSLGNGYGYTF.